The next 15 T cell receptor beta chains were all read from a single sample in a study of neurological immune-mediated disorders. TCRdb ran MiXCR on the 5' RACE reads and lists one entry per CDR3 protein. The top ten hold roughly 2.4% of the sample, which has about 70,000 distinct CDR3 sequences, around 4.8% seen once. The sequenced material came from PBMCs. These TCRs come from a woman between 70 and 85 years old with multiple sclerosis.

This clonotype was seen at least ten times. The CDR3 nucleotides read TGTGCCAGCAGTACCCACGGGACAGGGGGGGGTGAGCAGTACTTC. The encoded protein is CASSTHGTGGGEQYF. The V and J genes are TRBV12-3 or TRBV12-4 and TRBJ2-7; 11 bases are a match to TRBD1. CDR3 length: 15 amino acids. After removal of 5 bases from V and 7 bases from J, the junction contained 10 bases not matched to a gene.

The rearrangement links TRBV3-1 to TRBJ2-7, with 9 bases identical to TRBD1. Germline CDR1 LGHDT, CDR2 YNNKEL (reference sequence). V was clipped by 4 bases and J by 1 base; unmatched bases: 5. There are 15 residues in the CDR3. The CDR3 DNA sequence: TGTGCCAGCAGCCCCGCCGGACAGGGGTCCTACGAGCAGTACTTC. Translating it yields CASSPAGQGSYEQYF.

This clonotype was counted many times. CDR3 sequence (DNA): TGTGCCAGCAACTCAAGGGGACAGGCCTACGAGCAGTACTTC. It specifies CASNSRGQAYEQYF. The J gene is TRBJ2-7, the V gene TRBV7-8; 8 bases align to TRBD1. The V gene's germline CDR1 is SGHVS and CDR2 FQNEAQ. V gave up 7 bases and J gave up 2 bases; unmatched junction bases: 7. This CDR3 is built from 14 residues.

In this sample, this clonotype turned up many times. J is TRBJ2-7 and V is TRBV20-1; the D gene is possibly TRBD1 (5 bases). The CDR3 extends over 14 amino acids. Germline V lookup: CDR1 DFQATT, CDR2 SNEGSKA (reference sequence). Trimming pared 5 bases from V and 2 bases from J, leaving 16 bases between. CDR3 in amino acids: CSAVGHPRAYEQYF. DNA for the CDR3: TGCAGTGCTGTCGGACACCCTAGGGCCTACGAGCAGTACTTC.

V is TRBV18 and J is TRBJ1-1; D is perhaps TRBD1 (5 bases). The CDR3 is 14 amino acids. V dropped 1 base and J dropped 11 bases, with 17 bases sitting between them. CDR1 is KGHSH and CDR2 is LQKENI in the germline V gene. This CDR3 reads CASSPLGQTGAAFF. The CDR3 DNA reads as TGTGCCAGCTCACCACTCGGCCAAACCGGGGCGGCTTTCTTT.

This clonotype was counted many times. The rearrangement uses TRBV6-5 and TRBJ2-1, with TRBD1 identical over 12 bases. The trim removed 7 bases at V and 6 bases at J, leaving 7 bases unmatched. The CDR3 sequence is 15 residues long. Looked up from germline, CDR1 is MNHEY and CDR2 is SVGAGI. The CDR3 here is CASISGTGGFNEQFF. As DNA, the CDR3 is TGTGCCAGCATCTCCGGGACAGGGGGCTTCAATGAGCAGTTCTTC.

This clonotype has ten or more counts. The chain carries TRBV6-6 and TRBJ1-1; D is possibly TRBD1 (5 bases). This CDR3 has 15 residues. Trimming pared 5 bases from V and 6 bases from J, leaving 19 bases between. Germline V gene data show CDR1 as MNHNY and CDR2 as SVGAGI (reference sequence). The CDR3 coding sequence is TGTGCCAGCAGTACGGACGGAGCAAGGGGCCCTGAAGCTTTCTTT. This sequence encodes CASSTDGARGPEAFF.

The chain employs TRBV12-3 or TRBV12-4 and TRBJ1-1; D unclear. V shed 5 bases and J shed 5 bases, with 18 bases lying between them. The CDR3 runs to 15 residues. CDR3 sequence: CASSPSQPLGTEAFF. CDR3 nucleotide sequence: TGTGCCAGCAGTCCCTCACAGCCCTTGGGGACTGAAGCTTTCTTT.

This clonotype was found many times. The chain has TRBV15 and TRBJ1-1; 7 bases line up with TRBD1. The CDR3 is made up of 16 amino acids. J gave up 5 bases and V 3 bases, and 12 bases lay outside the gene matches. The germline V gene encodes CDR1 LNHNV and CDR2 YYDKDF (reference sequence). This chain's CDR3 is CATSRGQGGRETEAFF. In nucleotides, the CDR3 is TGTGCCACCAGCAGGGGGCAGGGGGGACGGGAAACTGAAGCTTTCTTT. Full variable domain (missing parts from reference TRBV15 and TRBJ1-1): DAMVIQNPRYQVTQFGKPVTLSCSQTLNHNVMYWYQQKSSQAPKLLFHYYDKDFNNEADTPDNFQSRRPNTSFCFLDIRSPGLGDTAMYLCATSRGQGGRETEAFFGQGTRLTVV.

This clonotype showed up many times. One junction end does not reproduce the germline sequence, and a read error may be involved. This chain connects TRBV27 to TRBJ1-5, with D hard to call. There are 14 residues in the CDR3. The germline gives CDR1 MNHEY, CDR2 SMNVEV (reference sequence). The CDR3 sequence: CASSLESSNQPQHF. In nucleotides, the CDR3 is TGTGCCAGCAGTTTAGAAAGTAGCAACCAGCCCCAGCATTTT.

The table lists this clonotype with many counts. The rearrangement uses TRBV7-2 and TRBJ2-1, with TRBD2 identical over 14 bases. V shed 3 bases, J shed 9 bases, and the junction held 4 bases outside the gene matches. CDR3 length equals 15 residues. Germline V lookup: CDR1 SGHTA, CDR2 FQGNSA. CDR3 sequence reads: CASSFTTSGRGEQFF. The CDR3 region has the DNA TGTGCCAGCAGCTTCACGACTAGCGGGAGGGGTGAGCAGTTCTTC.

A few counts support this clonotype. CDR3 sequence reads: CASSPGTGGYGYTF. CDR3 DNA: TGTGCCAGCAGCCCTGGGACAGGGGGCTATGGCTACACCTTC. V usage is TRBV7-2 and J usage is TRBJ1-2, with 11 positions matching TRBD1. This CDR3 is 14 amino acids long. Germline V lookup: CDR1 SGHTA, CDR2 FQGNSA. The V and J ends lost 5 bases and 4 bases, in that order; junction bases with no gene match: 3.

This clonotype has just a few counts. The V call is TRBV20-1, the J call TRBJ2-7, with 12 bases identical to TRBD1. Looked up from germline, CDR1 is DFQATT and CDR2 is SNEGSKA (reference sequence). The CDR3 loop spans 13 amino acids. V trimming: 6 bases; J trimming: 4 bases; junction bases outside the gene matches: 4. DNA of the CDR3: TGCAGTGCCCGGGACAGGGGGCCGTACGAGCAGTACTTC. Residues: CSARDRGPYEQYF.

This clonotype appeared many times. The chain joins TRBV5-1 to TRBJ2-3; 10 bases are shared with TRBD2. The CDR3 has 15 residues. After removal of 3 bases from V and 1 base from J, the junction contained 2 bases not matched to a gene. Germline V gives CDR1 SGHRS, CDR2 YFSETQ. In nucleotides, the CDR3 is TGCGCCAGCAGCTCGGGACTAGCGCGCACAGATACGCAGTATTTT. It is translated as CASSSGLARTDTQYF.

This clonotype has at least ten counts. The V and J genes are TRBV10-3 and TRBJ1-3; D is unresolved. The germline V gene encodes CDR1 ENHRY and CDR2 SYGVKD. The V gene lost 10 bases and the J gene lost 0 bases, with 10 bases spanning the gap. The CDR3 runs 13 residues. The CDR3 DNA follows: TGTGCCACCCGACGGTTCTCTGGAAACACCATATATTTT. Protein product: CATRRFSGNTIYF.